This T cell receptor (beta chain) was observed in a study of blood T cell repertoires in COVID-19. Overall study context: From T cells, B-cell-depleted T cells, or PBMCs came the material, which was cDNA or gDNA.

The protocol was immunoSEQ multiplex PCR, while the TCRdb copy is restricted to in-frame clones and leaves out a portion. The data contain some 250,000 clones, over 65% of them singletons. The CDR3 is 15 residues long. The ends were cut back, 5 bases at V and 0 bases at J, with 12 bases in the middle. Germline V gives CDR1 SNHLY, CDR2 FYNNEI. Sequencing input: peripheral blood. The sequence was obtained from a woman of 80 years or more with acute or convalescent COVID-19. The chain joins TRBV2 to TRBJ2-3; possibly TRBD1 for D (6 bases). CDR3 in DNA: TGTGCCAGCAGTTTCAGGGGCCCAAGCACAGATACGCAGTATTTT. Translated: CASSFRGPSTDTQYF.